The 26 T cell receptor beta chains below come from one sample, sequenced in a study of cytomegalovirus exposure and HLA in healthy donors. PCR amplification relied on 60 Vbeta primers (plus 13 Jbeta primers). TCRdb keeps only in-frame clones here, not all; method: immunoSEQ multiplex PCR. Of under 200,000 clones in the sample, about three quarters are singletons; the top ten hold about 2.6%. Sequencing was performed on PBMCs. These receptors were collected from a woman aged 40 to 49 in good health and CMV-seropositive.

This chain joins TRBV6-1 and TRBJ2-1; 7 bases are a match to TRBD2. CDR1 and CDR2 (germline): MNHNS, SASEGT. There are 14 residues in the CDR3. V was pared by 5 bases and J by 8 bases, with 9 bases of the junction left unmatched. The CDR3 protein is CASSRKRGRYEQFF. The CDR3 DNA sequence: TGTGCCAGCAGTAGGAAGCGGGGAAGATATGAGCAGTTCTTC.

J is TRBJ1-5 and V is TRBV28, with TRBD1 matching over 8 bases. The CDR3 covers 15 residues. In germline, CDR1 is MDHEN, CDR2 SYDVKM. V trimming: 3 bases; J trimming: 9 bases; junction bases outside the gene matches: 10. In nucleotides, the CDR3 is TGTGCCAGCAGTTTCGCCTCAGGGGGCATATCGCCCCAGCATTTT. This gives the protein CASSFASGGISPQHF.

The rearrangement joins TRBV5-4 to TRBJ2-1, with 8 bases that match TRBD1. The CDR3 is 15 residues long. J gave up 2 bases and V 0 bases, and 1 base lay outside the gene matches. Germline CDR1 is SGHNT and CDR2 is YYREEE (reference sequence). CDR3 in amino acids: CASSLDRGAYNEQFF. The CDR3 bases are TGTGCCAGCAGCTTGGACAGGGGGGCCTACAATGAGCAGTTCTTC. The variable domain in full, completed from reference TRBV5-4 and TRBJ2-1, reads ETGVTQSPTHLIKTRGQQVTLRCSSQSGHNTVSWYQQALGQGPQFIFQYYREEENGRGNFPPRFSGLQFPNYSSELNVNALELDDSALYLCASSLDRGAYNEQFFGPGTRLTVL.

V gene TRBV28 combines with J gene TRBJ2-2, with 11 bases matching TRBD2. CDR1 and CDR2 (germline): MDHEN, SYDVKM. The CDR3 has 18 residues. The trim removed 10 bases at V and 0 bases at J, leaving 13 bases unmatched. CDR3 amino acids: CAIPSGGRTEPNTGELFF. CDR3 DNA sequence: TGTGCCATCCCTAGCGGGGGGCGAACCGAACCGAACACCGGGGAGCTGTTTTTT.

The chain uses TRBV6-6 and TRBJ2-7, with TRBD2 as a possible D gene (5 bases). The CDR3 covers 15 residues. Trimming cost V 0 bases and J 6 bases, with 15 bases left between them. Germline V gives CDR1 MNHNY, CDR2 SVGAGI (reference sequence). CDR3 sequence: CASSYSSGVLGEQYF. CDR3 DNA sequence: TGTGCCAGCAGTTACTCGTCCGGGGTACTAGGCGAGCAGTACTTC.

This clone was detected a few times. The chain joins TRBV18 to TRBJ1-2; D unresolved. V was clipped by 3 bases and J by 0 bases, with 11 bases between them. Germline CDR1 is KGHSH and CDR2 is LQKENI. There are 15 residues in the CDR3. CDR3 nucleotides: TGTGCCAGCTCACCGTCGGAGGGAGCTAACTATGGCTACACCTTC. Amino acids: CASSPSEGANYGYTF.

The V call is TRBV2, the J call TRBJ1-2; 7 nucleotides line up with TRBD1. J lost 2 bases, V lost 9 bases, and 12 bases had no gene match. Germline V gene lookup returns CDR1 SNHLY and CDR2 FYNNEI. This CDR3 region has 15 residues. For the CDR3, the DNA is TGTGCCAGACTAGGAGGGGGCGCTTCAAACTATGGCTACACCTTC. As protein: CARLGGGASNYGYTF.

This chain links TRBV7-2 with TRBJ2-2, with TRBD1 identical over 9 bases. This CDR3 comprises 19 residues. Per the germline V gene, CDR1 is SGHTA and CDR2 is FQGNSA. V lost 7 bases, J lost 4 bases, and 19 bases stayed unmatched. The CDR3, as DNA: TGTGCCAGCACCTTCTCGATGGGACAGGGCAGTTTCGGCACCGGGGAGCTGTTTTTT. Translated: CASTFSMGQGSFGTGELFF.

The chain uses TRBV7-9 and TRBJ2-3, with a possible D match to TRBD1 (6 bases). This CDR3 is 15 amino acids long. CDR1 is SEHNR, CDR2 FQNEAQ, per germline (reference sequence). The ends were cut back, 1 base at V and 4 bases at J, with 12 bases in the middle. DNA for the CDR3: TGTGCCAGCAGCTTAGAACAGGGTAACGCAGATACGCAGTATTTT. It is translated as CASSLEQGNADTQYF.

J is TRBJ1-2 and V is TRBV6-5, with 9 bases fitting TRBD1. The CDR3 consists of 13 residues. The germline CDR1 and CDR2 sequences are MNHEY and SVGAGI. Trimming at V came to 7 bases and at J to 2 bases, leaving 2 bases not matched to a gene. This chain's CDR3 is CASTDRGNYGYTF. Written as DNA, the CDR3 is TGTGCCAGCACCGACAGGGGGAACTATGGCTACACCTTC.

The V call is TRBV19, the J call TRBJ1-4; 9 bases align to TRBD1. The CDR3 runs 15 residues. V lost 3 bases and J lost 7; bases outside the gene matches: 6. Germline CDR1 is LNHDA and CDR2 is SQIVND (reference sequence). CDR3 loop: CASSIPTGGGEKLFF. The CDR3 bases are TGTGCCAGTAGTATCCCGACAGGGGGTGGTGAAAAACTGTTTTTT.

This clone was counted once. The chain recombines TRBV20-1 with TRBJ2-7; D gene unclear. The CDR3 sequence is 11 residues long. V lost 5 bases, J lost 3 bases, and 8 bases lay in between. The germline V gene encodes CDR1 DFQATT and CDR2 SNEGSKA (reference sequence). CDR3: CSALRHYEQYF. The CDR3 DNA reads TGCAGTGCTCTGCGACACTACGAGCAGTACTTC.

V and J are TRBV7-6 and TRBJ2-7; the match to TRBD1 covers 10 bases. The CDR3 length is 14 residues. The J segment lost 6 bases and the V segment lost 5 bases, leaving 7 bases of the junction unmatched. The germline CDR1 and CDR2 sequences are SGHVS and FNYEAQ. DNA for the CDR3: TGTGCCAGCAGCCCGCCGGACAGGGGGGGCGAGCAGTACTTC. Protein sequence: CASSPPDRGGEQYF.

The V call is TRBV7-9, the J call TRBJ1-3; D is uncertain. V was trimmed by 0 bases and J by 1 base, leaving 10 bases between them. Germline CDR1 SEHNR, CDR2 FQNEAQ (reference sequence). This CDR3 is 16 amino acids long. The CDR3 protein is CASSLAIEISGNTIYF. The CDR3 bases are TGTGCCAGCAGCTTAGCGATCGAGATATCTGGAAACACCATATATTTT.

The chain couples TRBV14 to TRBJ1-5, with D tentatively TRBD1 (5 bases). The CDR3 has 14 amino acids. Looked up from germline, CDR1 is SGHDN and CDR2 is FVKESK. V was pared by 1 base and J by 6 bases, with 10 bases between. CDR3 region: CASSQGGGTQPQHF. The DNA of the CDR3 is TGTGCCAGCAGCCAAGGGGGGGGTACTCAGCCCCAGCATTTT.

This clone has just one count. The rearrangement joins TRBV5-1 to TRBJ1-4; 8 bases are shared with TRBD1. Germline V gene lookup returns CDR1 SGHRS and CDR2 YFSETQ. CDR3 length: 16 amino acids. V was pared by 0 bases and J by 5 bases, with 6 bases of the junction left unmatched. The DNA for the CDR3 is TGCGCCAGCAGCTTGGATGGACAGGGCAAAAATGAAAAACTGTTTTTT. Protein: CASSLDGQGKNEKLFF. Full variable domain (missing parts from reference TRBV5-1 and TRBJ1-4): KAGVTQTPRYLIKTRGQQVTLSCSPISGHRSVSWYQQTPGQGLQFLFEYFSETQRNKGNFPGRFSGRQFSNSRSEMNVSTLELGDSALYLCASSLDGQGKNEKLFFGSGTQLSVL.

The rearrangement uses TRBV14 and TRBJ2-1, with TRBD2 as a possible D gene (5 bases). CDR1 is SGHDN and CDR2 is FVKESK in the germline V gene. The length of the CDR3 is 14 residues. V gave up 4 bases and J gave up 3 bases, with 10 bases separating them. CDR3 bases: TGTGCCAGCAGCCCACTAGGGTACTACAATGAGCAGTTCTTC. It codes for CASSPLGYYNEQFF.

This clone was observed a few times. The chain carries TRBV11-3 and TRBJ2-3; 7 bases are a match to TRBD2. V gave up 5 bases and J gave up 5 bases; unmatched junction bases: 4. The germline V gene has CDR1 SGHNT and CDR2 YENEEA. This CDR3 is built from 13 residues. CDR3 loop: CASSRLAQDTQYF. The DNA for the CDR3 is TGTGCCAGCAGCCGACTAGCCCAAGATACGCAGTATTTT.

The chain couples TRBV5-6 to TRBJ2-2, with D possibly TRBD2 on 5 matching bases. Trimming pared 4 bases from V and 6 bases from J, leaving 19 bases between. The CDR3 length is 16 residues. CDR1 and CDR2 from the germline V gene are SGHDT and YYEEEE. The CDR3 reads CASSRPPRGMSGELFF. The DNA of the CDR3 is TGTGCCAGCAGCCGGCCCCCCCGGGGTATGTCCGGGGAGCTGTTTTTT.

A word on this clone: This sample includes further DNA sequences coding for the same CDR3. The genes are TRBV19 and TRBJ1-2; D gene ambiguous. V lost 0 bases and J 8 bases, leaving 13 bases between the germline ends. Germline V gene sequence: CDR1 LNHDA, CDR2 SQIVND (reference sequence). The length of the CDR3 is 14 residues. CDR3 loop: CASSIDREGSGYTF. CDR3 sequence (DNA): TGTGCCAGTAGTATAGACCGAGAGGGAAGCGGCTACACCTTC.

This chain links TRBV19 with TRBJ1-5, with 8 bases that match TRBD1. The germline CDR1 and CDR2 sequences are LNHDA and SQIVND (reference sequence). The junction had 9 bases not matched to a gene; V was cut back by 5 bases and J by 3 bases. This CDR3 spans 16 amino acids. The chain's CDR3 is CASSGLLGQDNQPQHF. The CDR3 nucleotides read TGTGCCAGTAGTGGCCTCCTGGGACAGGACAATCAGCCCCAGCATTTT. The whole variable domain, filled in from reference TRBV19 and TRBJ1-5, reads DGGITQSPKYLFRKEGQNVTLSCEQNLNHDAMYWYRQDPGQGLRLIYYSQIVNDFQKGDIAEGYSVSREKKESFPLTVTSAQKNPTAFYLCASSGLLGQDNQPQHFGDGTRLSIL.

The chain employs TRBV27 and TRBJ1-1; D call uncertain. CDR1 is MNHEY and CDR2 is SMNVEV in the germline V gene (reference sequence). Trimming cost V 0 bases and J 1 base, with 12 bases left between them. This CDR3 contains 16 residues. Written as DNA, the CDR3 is TGTGCCAGCAGTTTATCGGCCGGTCGGGGGAACACTGAAGCTTTCTTT. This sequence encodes CASSLSAGRGNTEAFF.

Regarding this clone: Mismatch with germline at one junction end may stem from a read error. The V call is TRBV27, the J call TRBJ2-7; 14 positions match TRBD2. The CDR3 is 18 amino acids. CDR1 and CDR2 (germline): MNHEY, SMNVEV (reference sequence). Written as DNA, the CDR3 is TGTGCCAGCAGTTTATCTGGACTAGCGGGGGGCACCTCCCACGAGCAGTACTTC. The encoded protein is CASSLSGLAGGTSHEQYF.

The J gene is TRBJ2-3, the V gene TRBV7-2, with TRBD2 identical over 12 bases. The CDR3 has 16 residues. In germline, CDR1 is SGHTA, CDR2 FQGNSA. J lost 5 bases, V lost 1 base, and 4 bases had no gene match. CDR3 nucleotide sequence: TGTGCCAGCAGCTTAGGACTAGCGGGGGTGGGAGATACGCAGTATTTT. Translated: CASSLGLAGVGDTQYF.

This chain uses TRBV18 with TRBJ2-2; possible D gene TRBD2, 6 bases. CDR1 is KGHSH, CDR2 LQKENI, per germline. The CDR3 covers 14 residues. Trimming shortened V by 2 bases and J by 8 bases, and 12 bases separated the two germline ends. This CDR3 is CASSPGSAGGELFF. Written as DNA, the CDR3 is TGTGCCAGCTCACCAGGATCAGCGGGTGGGGAGCTGTTTTTT. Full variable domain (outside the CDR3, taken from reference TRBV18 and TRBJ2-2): NAGVMQNPRHLVRRRGQEARLRCSPMKGHSHVYWYRQLPEEGLKFMVYLQKENIIDESGMPKERFSAEFPKEGPSILRIQQVVRGDSAAYFCASSPGSAGGELFFGEGSRLTVL.

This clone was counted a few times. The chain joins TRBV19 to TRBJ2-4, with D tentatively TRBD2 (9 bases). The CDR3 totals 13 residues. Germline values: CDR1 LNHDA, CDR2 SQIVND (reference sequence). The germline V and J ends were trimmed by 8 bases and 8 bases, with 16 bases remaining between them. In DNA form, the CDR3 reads TGTGCCAGTCAGGGGGCGGGAGGGGACATTCAGTACTTC. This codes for CASQGAGGDIQYF.